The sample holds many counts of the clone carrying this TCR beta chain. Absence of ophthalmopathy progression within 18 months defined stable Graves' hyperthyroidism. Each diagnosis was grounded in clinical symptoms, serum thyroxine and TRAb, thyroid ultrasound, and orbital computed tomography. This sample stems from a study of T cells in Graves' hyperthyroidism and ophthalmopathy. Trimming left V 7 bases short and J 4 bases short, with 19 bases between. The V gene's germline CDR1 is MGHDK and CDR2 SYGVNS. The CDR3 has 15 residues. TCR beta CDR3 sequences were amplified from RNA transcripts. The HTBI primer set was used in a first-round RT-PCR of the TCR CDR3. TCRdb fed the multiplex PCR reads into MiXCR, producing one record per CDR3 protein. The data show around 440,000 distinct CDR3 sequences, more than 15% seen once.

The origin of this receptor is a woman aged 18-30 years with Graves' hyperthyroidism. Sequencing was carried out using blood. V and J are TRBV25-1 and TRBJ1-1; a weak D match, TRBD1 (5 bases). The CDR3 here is CASTPLEGRATEAFF. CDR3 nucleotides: TGTGCCAGCACACCCCTTGAGGGCAGGGCCACTGAAGCTTTCTTT.